The 25 T cell receptor beta chains in this list originate from one sample, sequenced in a study of blood T cell repertoires in COVID-19. This table comes from immunoSEQ multiplex PCR, and its TCRdb copy is limited to in-frame clones, with some not included. Found here are 68,000 or so clones, nearly 90% of them singletons; the top ten hold around 8.7%. Sequenced sample: peripheral blood. The receptors were gathered from a man aged 45-60 years with active COVID-19.

The chain carries TRBV10-3 and TRBJ1-5; TRBD1 is a possible D gene (5 bases). The germline V gene encodes CDR1 ENHRY and CDR2 SYGVKD. Deletions cut 4 bases from V and 4 bases from J, with 8 bases between. The CDR3 is made up of 13 amino acids. The CDR3 nucleotides are TGTGCCATCAGTGGACAGTCTAATCAGCCCCAGCATTTT. Encoded protein: CAISGQSNQPQHF.

The V call is TRBV5-1, the J call TRBJ1-4; no firm D call. The V gene lost 2 bases and the J gene lost 5 bases, with 10 bases spanning the gap. This CDR3 is built from 14 residues. Germline assignment: CDR1 SGHRS and CDR2 YFSETQ. The CDR3 nucleotides read TGCGCCAGCAGCTTCTCGGAGGGAAATGAAAAACTGTTTTTT. It translates to CASSFSEGNEKLFF.

The gene calls are TRBV25-1 and TRBJ1-2; tentatively, D is TRBD1 (5 bases). This CDR3 is 16 amino acids long. From germline, CDR1 is MGHDK and CDR2 SYGVNS. V dropped 2 bases and J dropped 0 bases, with 13 bases sitting between them. The CDR3 nucleotides read TGTGCCAGCAGTGAAAGGGGCAGGTCGGCTAACTATGGCTACACCTTC. This sequence encodes CASSERGRSANYGYTF.

This clone has a single count. V is TRBV19 and J is TRBJ2-4; tentatively, D is TRBD1 (6 bases). The CDR3 consists of 16 residues. Germline CDR1 LNHDA, CDR2 SQIVND (reference sequence). V lost 6 bases and J 1 base, leaving 16 bases between the germline ends. The CDR3 reads CASRPVQGRAKNIQYF. The CDR3 DNA reads as TGTGCCAGTAGACCCGTACAGGGTCGGGCCAAAAACATTCAGTACTTC.

The chain joins TRBV7-9 to TRBJ1-6, with TRBD1 matching 11 bases. From germline, CDR1 is SEHNR and CDR2 FQNEAQ (reference sequence). V shed 7 bases and J 9 bases; nucleotides not matched to a gene: 5. This CDR3 region has 14 residues. The CDR3 protein is CASTWGTGGSPLHF. CDR3 bases: TGTGCCAGCACCTGGGGGACAGGGGGTTCACCCCTCCACTTT.

The genes are TRBV5-4 and TRBJ1-2; the match to TRBD1 covers 12 bases. The CDR3 runs to 14 residues. V lost 5 bases, J lost 8 bases, and 7 bases stayed unmatched. Germline CDR1 is SGHNT and CDR2 is YYREEE (reference sequence). The CDR3 reads CASSLRDRGLGYTF. CDR3 bases: TGTGCCAGCAGTCTCCGGGACAGGGGGCTCGGCTACACCTTC.

V gene TRBV5-4 combines with J gene TRBJ2-2, with D perhaps TRBD2 (6 bases). Trimming took 3 bases from V and 3 from J, leaving 9 bases between them. CDR1 is SGHNT, CDR2 YYREEE, per germline (reference sequence). This CDR3 has 14 amino acids. This chain's CDR3 is CASSSPGDTGELFF. CDR3 sequence (DNA): TGTGCCAGCAGCTCCCCGGGGGACACCGGGGAGCTGTTTTTT.

The chain employs TRBV4-1 and TRBJ1-5; D is undetermined. V was shortened by 2 bases and J by 0 bases, with 11 bases between the two germline ends. CDR1 is MGHRA and CDR2 is YSYEKL in the germline V gene. The CDR3 spans 16 residues. CDR3 DNA sequence: TGCGCCAGCAGCCAACCGGGAACCTATAGCAATCAGCCCCAGCATTTT. The encoded protein is CASSQPGTYSNQPQHF.

This chain uses TRBV29-1 with TRBJ2-2; 10 nucleotides agree with TRBD2. Germline V lookup: CDR1 SQVTM, CDR2 ANQGSEA. V dropped 4 bases and J dropped 6; count of bases not matched to a gene: 2. This CDR3 has 13 amino acids. This chain's CDR3 is CSVASGGAGELFF. The CDR3 DNA follows: TGCAGCGTTGCCAGCGGGGGGGCCGGGGAGCTGTTTTTT.

This sequence joins TRBV2 and TRBJ1-2, with a tentative D call TRBD1 (5 bases). Trimming pared 10 bases from V and 3 bases from J, leaving 15 bases between. The CDR3 length is 13 residues. Per the germline V gene, CDR1 is SNHLY and CDR2 is FYNNEI. The CDR3 loop reads CATVGGYDYGYTF. CDR3 nucleotides: TGTGCCACGGTGGGGGGATACGACTATGGCTACACCTTC.

This chain joins TRBV30 and TRBJ2-7; TRBD1 matches 8 bases. There are 14 residues in the CDR3. The germline gives CDR1 GTSNPN, CDR2 SVGIG (reference sequence). Trimming cost V 1 base and J 2 bases; bases outside gene matches: 4. The CDR3: CAWSAGTGAYEQYF. The CDR3 nucleotides are TGTGCCTGGAGTGCCGGGACAGGAGCCTACGAGCAGTACTTC.

This clone has a handful of counts. The gene calls are TRBV7-9 and TRBJ2-2; tentatively, D is TRBD2 (7 bases). CDR3 length: 17 amino acids. V was clipped by 6 bases and J by 2 bases, with 19 bases between them. Germline values: CDR1 SEHNR, CDR2 FQNEAQ (reference sequence). The CDR3 DNA reads as TGTGCCAGCAGTGGTAGGGCGGGGGCCGTCAACACCGGGGAGCTGTTTTTT. Protein sequence: CASSGRAGAVNTGELFF.

The J gene is TRBJ1-1, the V gene TRBV5-1, with TRBD1 matching over 7 bases. The CDR3 spans 14 residues. With V trimmed by 3 bases and J by 4 bases, 6 bases remained unmatched. Germline-derived CDR1 and CDR2 are SGHRS and YFSETQ. CDR3 amino acids: CASSSGQAGTEAFF. DNA for the CDR3: TGCGCCAGCAGCTCCGGACAGGCCGGCACTGAAGCTTTCTTT.

V gene TRBV19 combines with J gene TRBJ2-7; 9 nucleotides align to TRBD2. This CDR3 has 15 amino acids. The V gene's germline CDR1 is LNHDA and CDR2 SQIVND (reference sequence). The ends lost 6 bases at V and 1 base at J; junction bases unmatched: 7. The CDR3 DNA reads TGTGCCAGTAGGCTTAGTAGCGGGGGTTCCTACGAGCAGTACTTC. This codes for CASRLSSGGSYEQYF.

The V and J genes are TRBV6-5 and TRBJ1-2; no clear D. The CDR3 length is 14 residues. Trimming pared 0 bases from V and 0 bases from J, leaving 5 bases between. Germline V lookup: CDR1 MNHEY, CDR2 SVGAGI. CDR3 sequence: CASSYSTPNYGYTF. The CDR3 DNA reads as TGTGCCAGCAGTTACTCGACACCTAACTATGGCTACACCTTC.

This clone has a handful of counts. The CDR3, as DNA: TGTGCCAGCTCCTCACCGGACAGGGGGGGATACGAGCAGTACTTC. It is translated as CASSSPDRGGYEQYF. The chain has TRBV18 and TRBJ2-7, with 10 bases matching TRBD1. Per the germline V gene, CDR1 is KGHSH and CDR2 is LQKENI. The V gene end was trimmed by 6 bases and the J gene end by 4 bases; junction bases not matched to a gene: 9. The CDR3 runs to 15 residues.

The CDR3 DNA reads as TGCGCCAGCAGTGAGGGTCTAGCGGGGGGTTACACAGATACGCAGTATTTT. Protein product: CASSEGLAGGYTDTQYF. The chain uses TRBV10-2 and TRBJ2-3, with 11 bases matching TRBD2. Looked up from germline, CDR1 is WSHSY and CDR2 is SAAADI. V dropped 2 bases and J dropped 2; count of bases not matched to a gene: 6. The CDR3 loop spans 17 amino acids.

The chain is built from TRBV6-6 and TRBJ2-2; D possibly corresponds to TRBD1 (6 bases). Germline-derived CDR1 and CDR2 are MNHNY and SVGAGI (reference sequence). The CDR3 loop spans 13 amino acids. V dropped 6 bases and J dropped 1 base, with 6 bases sitting between them. CDR3 in amino acids: CASRTGNTGELFF. The CDR3 coding sequence is TGTGCCAGCAGGACAGGGAACACCGGGGAGCTGTTTTTT.

V and J are TRBV19 and TRBJ2-3, with 7 bases identical to TRBD2. This CDR3 contains 15 residues. Germline V gives CDR1 LNHDA, CDR2 SQIVND (reference sequence). With V trimmed by 3 bases and J by 0 bases, 3 bases remained unmatched. Written as DNA, the CDR3 is TGTGCCAGTAGTATGCAGCGGGGCAGCACAGATACGCAGTATTTT. Its protein is CASSMQRGSTDTQYF.

The chain carries TRBV15 and TRBJ1-3; D not resolved. The CDR3 contains 18 residues. Germline CDR1 and CDR2: LNHNV and YYDKDF (reference sequence). V was trimmed by 5 bases and J by 1 base, leaving 21 bases between them. CDR3 amino acids: CATSWTGWADRSGNTIYF. DNA of the CDR3: TGTGCCACCAGCTGGACTGGGTGGGCAGATCGTTCTGGAAACACCATATATTTT.

The rearrangement links TRBV9 to TRBJ1-1; maybe TRBD1 (6 bases). In germline, CDR1 is SGDLS, CDR2 YYNGEE. Between the trimmed V and J ends, which lost 2 bases and 1 base, there was a span of 12 bases. The CDR3 is 15 residues long. In DNA form, the CDR3 reads TGTGCCAGCAGCGTGGCCGGGACAACGAACACTGAAGCTTTCTTT. Translation gives CASSVAGTTNTEAFF.

V is TRBV3-1 (or the pseudogene TRBV3-2) and J is TRBJ1-3; 7 bases are shared with TRBD1. CDR3 length equals 15 residues. Trimming at V came to 5 bases and at J to 0 bases, leaving 4 bases not matched to a gene. Per germline, CDR1 LGHDT and CDR2 YNNKEL (reference sequence). CDR3 loop: CASSLTGHSGNTIYF. DNA of the CDR3: TGTGCCAGCAGCTTGACAGGGCACTCTGGAAACACCATATATTTT.

The chain employs TRBV19 and TRBJ1-1, with TRBD1 matching over 7 bases. The CDR3 spans 15 residues. From germline, CDR1 is LNHDA and CDR2 SQIVND (reference sequence). V gave up 5 bases and J gave up 1 base; unmatched junction bases: 7. The CDR3 nucleotides are TGTGCCAGTAGTCCCCGGACAGGTCGGAACACTGAAGCTTTCTTT. Translated, it gives CASSPRTGRNTEAFF. The entire variable domain, with the rest obtained from reference TRBV19 and TRBJ1-1, is as follows: DGGITQSPKYLFRKEGQNVTLSCEQNLNHDAMYWYRQDPGQGLRLIYYSQIVNDFQKGDIAEGYSVSREKKESFPLTVTSAQKNPTAFYLCASSPRTGRNTEAFFGQGTRLTVV.

The J gene is TRBJ1-1, the V gene TRBV2; 11 bases map to TRBD1. The junction had 8 bases not matched to a gene; V was cut back by 3 bases and J by 5 bases. This CDR3 is 16 amino acids long. Germline loops: CDR1 SNHLY, CDR2 FYNNEI. The CDR3 bases are TGTGCCAGCAGTGAGCCGGGACAGGGGGTTGGGACTGAAGCTTTCTTT. As protein: CASSEPGQGVGTEAFF.

The chain couples TRBV6-6 to TRBJ2-7; D unresolved. This CDR3 contains 13 residues. Between the trimmed V and J ends, which lost 2 bases and 0 bases, there was a span of 5 bases. Germline V lookup: CDR1 MNHNY, CDR2 SVGAGI (reference sequence). The CDR3 is CASSYRSSYEQYF. In DNA, the CDR3 is TGTGCCAGCAGTTACAGGAGCTCCTACGAGCAGTACTTC.